This TCR beta chain was captured by sequencing in a study of cytomegalovirus exposure and HLA in healthy donors (dated by TCRdb to about 2017). A note on the overall study: An earlier analysis of several hundred of the donors reported 250 to 300 Gb of sequence data and 120 million or so unique TCR beta sequences from about 200 million T cells. To predict cytomegalovirus infection status, the study combined high-throughput TCR immunosequencing, statistical association of individual TCRs with disease status, and machine learning. Donor age, sex, ethnicity and CMV serostatus were compiled alongside the repertoire data. All discovery cohort repertoires had been generated using a single sequencing platform. Among about 390 genotyped donors of the cohort, an average of 235,054 unique TCR beta nucleotide sequences were sequenced per donor, around a sixth of them non-productive. Approximately 300 gigabases of sequencing data and 70 million to 100 million unique TCR sequences made up an early release that covered 640 HLA-typed donors. The study aimed to test whether signatures of past pathogen exposure could be identified by cataloging public T cell receptors. Using immunosequencing, the study profiled T cell repertoires from around 680 subjects and related those repertoires to cytomegalovirus serostatus. In the later analysis, no new phenotypic data were used to find candidate immune exposures; instead, reliance was placed on TCR beta sequences and their occurrence across donors. Besides the first cohort of about 730 subjects, a separate validation cohort made up of 120 different subjects was used. Of the roughly 390 genotyped donors, 65% to 90% were placed in the genetic ancestry cluster associated with self-reported Caucasian donors. The number of typed donors differed by locus: about 620-640 for A, B, C, DRB1 and DQB1; some 500 for DQA1; about 600 for DPA1; and roughly 450 for DPB1. A later analysis re-examined previously published TCR beta repertoires from around 670 donors and added high-resolution HLA genotyping to investigate patterns of TCR occurrence. A later genetic analysis took genome-wide SNP genotypes for 398 of the 666 donors and used that subset as a discovery cohort. HLA typing covered class I and class II loci at four-digit resolution. Because of strong linkage in the cohort, roughly five DR-DQ haplotypes were treated as single units for association and clustering. In an earlier analysis of a few hundred of the donors, high-throughput TCR beta sequencing was used to judge whether each TCR beta V gene segment behaved as functional or pseudogenic.

Here is what the overall study found, with its caveats: Specific HLA alleles were associated with some 15,000 TCR beta sequences at a false discovery rate of 0.05 in a later analysis. Because some donors lacked HLA typing at each locus, the association tests relied only on the typed subset. The classifier was reported to diagnose cytomegalovirus status with high specificity and sensitivity in both the original cohort and the validation cohort. About 15 rarely observed V segments, including chromosome 9 orphons, were excluded from the earlier analysis of several hundred of the donors because counts were too low. In an earlier analysis of some 540 of the donors, most TCR beta V segments appeared in productive rearrangements about 87% or about 30% of the time, broadly matching IMGT annotations. A later analysis reported that several top co-occurrence clusters appeared linked to parvovirus B19, influenza, CMV and Epstein-Barr virus. Linkage disequilibrium might explain the correlated functional status among segregating V segments, but an unknown experimental factor could not be ruled out. A group of highly shared sequence variants was considered likely to be a technical artifact of the sequencing pipeline. Presence/absence analyses assumed roughly uniform sequencing depth across donors, an assumption that may not hold. In a later analysis, most CMV-associated TCR beta chains were found to appear HLA-restricted, with HLA associations seemingly driven largely by CMV exposure. Only TCR beta chains were sequenced in this cohort, and the absence of alpha or paired-chain data limited detectable features. A few of the identified cytomegalovirus-associated TCR beta chains were confirmed in vitro to be specific for cytomegalovirus antigens. A later genetic analysis reported fewer N-insertions in productive TCRs among donors in an Asian-associated ancestry cluster than the approximately 700-donor mean. A further reported finding was that TCR beta sequences accurately predicted the HLA-A and HLA-B alleles for most subjects in the first cohort. Most TCR sequences were observed very rarely across donors, whereas some public TCRs were present in many individuals. A later analysis found that HLA-associated TCR beta chains were more clonally expanded and had lower generation probabilities than equally common non-associated chains. According to the authors, the approach could potentially be generalized to other disease states and immunological phenotypes. An association between a missense DCLRE1C variant and V-gene and J-gene trimming of TCR beta chains was found in a later genetic analysis and replicated in an independent cohort. According to a later analysis, TCR association rates differed among HLA loci, with DRB1 alleles showing the most associated TCRs and HLA-C alleles showing the fewest. A total of fewer than 200 TCR beta chains were listed by the study as associated with cytomegalovirus. The 87-base-pair reads could not distinguish some IMGT-functional V segments, including TRBV6-2 and TRBV6-3, so those segments were excluded. For the cohort, immune exposure information was limited to CMV serostatus. Assigning TCR associations to individual alleles was difficult when HLA alleles, especially DR and DQ, strongly co-occurred.

This clone showed up just once. Its target antigen remains unknown. No base quality values were provided; no much bigger clone lies one nucleotide off. The cohort comprised 550 to 700 healthy bone marrow donors. At the time of sampling, every cohort member was nominally healthy, though immune exposures that went unrecorded were likely present. The donor was CMV seropositive and was included in the group of some 290 seropositive cohort members. A peripheral blood sample was collected from each donor, and TCR beta sequencing was performed on peripheral blood mononuclear cells. Genomic DNA was extracted from the blood cell samples with the Qiagen DNeasy Blood Extraction Kit. Libraries were built with the immunoSEQ multiplex PCR assay. For the multiplex PCR, a mixture combining 60 forward primers for TCR Vbeta segments and 13 reverse primers for TCR Jbeta segments was used. The CDR3 region of rearranged TCR beta genes was amplified from genomic DNA with a multiplex PCR assay. The amplified TCR beta libraries were sequenced on the Illumina HiSeq System as 87-base-pair reads. The authors' pipeline ran thus. In a later analysis, around 80 million unique TCR beta chains were counted across the approximately 640 repertoires, and around 10 million of these chains were shared by at least two donors. To remove PCR and sequencing errors, raw reads were error-corrected and collapsed into unique sequences using a nearest-neighbor algorithm that merged closely related sequences. Alignment of CDR3 sequences to IMGT reference sequences was used to assign V, D and J gene segments. For a sequence to be retained, a match of at least six nucleotides to both a V gene segment and a J gene segment was required. A rearrangement was called productive if the CDR3 had no stop codons and remained in frame with V and J, and every other rearrangement was called non-productive. CDR3 was defined according to IMGT convention as the region running from the second conserved V-encoded cysteine to the conserved J-encoded phenylalanine. The earlier analysis of 500 to 650 of the donors excluded any sequence lacking an unambiguous match to a single V gene segment. An earlier analysis of just under 600 of the donors called V segments functional above 56.7% productive rearrangements and segregating when the between-donor standard deviation exceeded 5%. To diagnose cytomegalovirus status from the catalog of TCR beta chain sequences, a statistical classification framework was built. V and J gene assignment, in a later analysis, came from comparing TCR nucleotide sequences with IMGT/GENE-DB human TR gene sequences. The TCRdist pipeline was used in a later analysis to assign CDR3 sequences and most-parsimonious VDJ recombination scenarios. A later analysis defined each TCR beta chain by its CDR3 amino acid sequence plus V-gene family, and excluded reads lacking a unique V-gene family. A later analysis removed nearly 600 highly shared, low-generation-probability nucleotide sequences to deal with suspected cross-contamination and a sequencing artifact. In a later analysis, a clonal expansion index was calculated for each public chain from normalized within-repertoire ranks of inferred template counts. In a later analysis, generation probabilities were computed with a VDJ recombination model fitted to out-of-frame rearrangements, and the resulting probabilities were checked against IGoR. A later analysis scored TCR-TCR, TCR-HLA and TCR-CMV co-occurrence with hypergeometric tests, applying a repertoire-size bias correction to TCR pairs. In a later analysis, false discovery rates were estimated by permuting HLA or CMV assignments 20 times. In a later analysis, co-occurring TCRs were grouped using DBSCAN, with TCRdist sequence similarity added in when clustering inside HLA-allele-positive subsets. For co-occurrence clustering, repertoires with fewer than 30,000 or more than 120,000 public chains were excluded, along with a handful of repertoires with anomalous nucleotide sharing. Here the immuneACCESS table is served through TCRdb, limited to in-frame sequences with V and J called. Missing clones are a known gap in these copies; in checked studies unresolved V genes cover under half, and the rest lacks a known reason. V and J calls and clone size are given by that table; D and trimming were obtained from the DNA. This sample has roughly 150,000 clones in its table, and about 72% of those were observed once. Roughly 2.1% of the sample is held by the ten biggest clonotypes.

The trim is 8 bases for V and 12 bases for J, with a gap of 17 bases between the germline ends. Including cysteine and phenylalanine, the CDR3 has 13 amino acids. Kept here is only the CDR3 DNA, which spans 39 bases and is read in frame from base 1. The germline V gene (reference sequence) gives CDR1 as MNHNY and CDR2 as SVGAGI. In this chain, TRBV6-6 is recombined with TRBJ1-6; the D gene is not confidently resolved. The receptor was isolated from a man aged 50 to 59 in good health and CMV-seropositive. Input material: PBMCs. In nucleotides, the sequence is TGTGCCAGCTGGGAGGTGGAGGAGAGACCCCTCCACTTT. Its coded protein is CASWEVEERPLHF.